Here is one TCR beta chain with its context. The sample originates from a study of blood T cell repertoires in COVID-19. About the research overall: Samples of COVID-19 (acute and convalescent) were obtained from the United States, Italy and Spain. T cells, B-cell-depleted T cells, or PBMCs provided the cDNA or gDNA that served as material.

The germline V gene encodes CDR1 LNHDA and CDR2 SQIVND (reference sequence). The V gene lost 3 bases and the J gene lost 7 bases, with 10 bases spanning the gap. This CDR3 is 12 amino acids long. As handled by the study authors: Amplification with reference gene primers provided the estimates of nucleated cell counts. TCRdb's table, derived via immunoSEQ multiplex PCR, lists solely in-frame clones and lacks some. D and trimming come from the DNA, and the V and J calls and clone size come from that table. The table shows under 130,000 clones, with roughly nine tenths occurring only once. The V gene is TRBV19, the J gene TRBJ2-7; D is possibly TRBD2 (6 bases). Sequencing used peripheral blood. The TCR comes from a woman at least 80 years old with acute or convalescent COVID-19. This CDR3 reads CASSIWGGEQYF. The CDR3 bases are TGTGCCAGTAGTATTTGGGGAGGTGAGCAGTACTTC.